The clone carrying this T cell receptor (beta chain) has more than one count but fewer than ten. CDR3 size: 14 residues. V lost 5 bases and J lost 0, with 14 bases in between. The germline CDR1 and CDR2 sequences are DFQATT and SNEGSKA (reference sequence). TCRdb re-called the reads with MiXCR, one entry per CDR3 protein. The sample lists around 300,000 distinct CDR3 sequences; 9.5% were seen once. This entry comes from a study of T cell repertoires in cytomegalovirus infection. V usage is TRBV20-1 and J usage is TRBJ2-7; D is unresolved. This receptor was taken from a human donor in good health (CMV status not recorded). Some clones in this sample may be carry-over from other donors' samples. The sequenced material came from PBMCs. The DNA for the CDR3 is TGCAGTGCTCGGGTGGCAGCGCGCTCCTACGAGCAGTACTTC. Protein: CSARVAARSYEQYF.